Listed here are 25 T cell receptor beta chains from one sample, sequenced in a study of blood T cell repertoires in COVID-19 (dated by TCRdb to between 2020 and 2021). The protocol used for the library was the immunoSEQ multiplex PCR assay. TCRdb limited this immuneACCESS table to in-frame rearrangements with V and J called. A share of clones is missing; checked studies link under half to unresolved V genes, and the rest is unexplained. The sample yields about 300,000 clones; roughly 90% were counted once. The top ten constitute about 4.6% of the sample. The specimen sequenced was peripheral blood. The receptor set was obtained from a middle-aged man with acute or convalescent COVID-19.

The genes are TRBV7-9 and TRBJ2-7; the D gene is possibly TRBD1 (6 bases). Per germline, CDR1 SEHNR and CDR2 FQNEAQ (reference sequence). With 5 bases removed from V and 1 base from J, the gap between germline ends came to 15 bases. The CDR3 is made up of 15 amino acids. As DNA, the CDR3 is TGTGCCAGCAGCCCCACAGGGCTTCGTTCCTACGAGCAGTACTTC. Translation gives CASSPTGLRSYEQYF. The full variable domain, with the rest looked up from reference TRBV7-9 and TRBJ2-7, is DTGVSQNPRHKITKRGQNVTFRCDPISEHNRLYWYRQTLGQGPEFLTYFQNEAQLEKSRLLSDRFSAERPKGSFSTLEIQRTEQGDSAMYLCASSPTGLRSYEQYFGPGTRLTVT.

The V call is TRBV30, the J call TRBJ1-1, with 7 bases aligning to TRBD1. The CDR3 has 16 residues. Germline values: CDR1 GTSNPN, CDR2 SVGIG (reference sequence). V gave up 2 bases and J gave up 1 base; unmatched junction bases: 10. In nucleotides, the CDR3 is TGTGCCTGGAGTTATCGGACAGGCTTAGGGAACACTGAAGCTTTCTTT. Protein: CAWSYRTGLGNTEAFF.

A word on this clone: At one boundary the junction diverges from the germline segment, which might be a read error. V and J are TRBV27 and TRBJ1-5; TRBD1 might be the D (5 bases). The CDR3 is 13 amino acids. The germline CDR1 and CDR2 sequences are MNHEY and SMNVEV (reference sequence). The CDR3 nucleotides are TGTGCCAGCAGTTTATGGTCGGGGGGGACCCCTAATTTT. This gives the protein CASSLWSGGTPNF.

The gene calls are TRBV2 and TRBJ2-2; 7 nucleotides match TRBD1. This CDR3 spans 14 amino acids. The germline V gene has CDR1 SNHLY and CDR2 FYNNEI. Trimming took 7 bases from V and 4 from J; bases not matched to a gene: 6. DNA for the CDR3: TGTGCCAGCAAACAGGGGTACGGCACCGGGGAGCTGTTTTTT. Protein sequence: CASKQGYGTGELFF.

The V gene is TRBV30, the J gene TRBJ2-2; D unresolved. Between the trimmed V and J ends, which lost 3 bases and 6 bases, there was a span of 5 bases. Germline lookup yields CDR1 GTSNPN and CDR2 SVGIG (reference sequence). The CDR3 has 11 amino acids. CDR3 sequence: CAWSQAGELFF. The CDR3, as DNA: TGTGCCTGGAGCCAGGCCGGGGAGCTGTTTTTT.

This chain uses TRBV5-6 with TRBJ1-6; 7 bases match TRBD1. The CDR3 has 16 amino acids. Germline CDR1 reads SGHDT; CDR2 reads YYEEEE. The V and J ends lost 0 bases and 5 bases, in that order; junction bases with no gene match: 5. CDR3 DNA: TGTGCCAGCAGCTTGGACAGGGGTGCAAATAATTCACCCCTCCACTTT. Amino acids: CASSLDRGANNSPLHF.

The V gene is TRBV10-3, the J gene TRBJ1-5; D unclear. V was clipped by 0 bases and J by 9 bases, with 18 bases between them. This CDR3 spans 16 amino acids. The V gene's germline CDR1 is ENHRY and CDR2 SYGVKD. CDR3 DNA sequence: TGTGCCATCAGTGAGTCGATAGACTTCAAATCATCGCCCCAGCATTTT. Translated: CAISESIDFKSSPQHF.

The gene calls are TRBV10-3 and TRBJ1-2; D unresolved. Trimming removed 3 bases from V and 5 bases from J, with 7 bases in between. Germline V gene data show CDR1 as ENHRY and CDR2 as SYGVKD. The CDR3 covers 12 residues. CDR3 region: CAISETEYGYTF. As DNA, the CDR3 is TGTGCCATCAGTGAAACAGAATATGGCTACACCTTC.

This sequence joins TRBV6-4 and TRBJ2-1; tentative D call: TRBD2 (6 bases). Germline-derived CDR1 and CDR2 are MRHNA and SNTAGT. The CDR3 contains 16 residues. V gave up 0 bases and J gave up 6 bases, with 15 bases separating them. The CDR3 nucleotides are TGTGCCAGCAGTGACTCGGGGCGGGGTCACTCCAATGAGCAGTTCTTC. This gives the protein CASSDSGRGHSNEQFF.

This chain joins TRBV5-5 and TRBJ1-3; D perhaps matches TRBD1 (6 bases). CDR3 size: 18 residues. The germline gives CDR1 SGHKS, CDR2 YYEKEE (reference sequence). V shed 2 bases and J shed 0 bases, with 18 bases lying between them. CDR3: CASSLVGGASRSGNTIYF. Written as DNA, the CDR3 is TGTGCCAGCAGCTTAGTAGGGGGGGCCTCTCGCTCTGGAAACACCATATATTTT. Drawing the rest from reference TRBV5-5 and TRBJ1-3, the complete variable domain is DAGVTQSPTHLIKTRGQQVTLRCSPISGHKSVSWYQQVLGQGPQFIFQYYEKEERGRGNFPDRFSARQFPNYSSELNVNALLLGDSALYLCASSLVGGASRSGNTIYFGEGSWLTVV.

The V call is TRBV6-5, the J call TRBJ1-6, with D uncertain. Looked up from germline, CDR1 is MNHEY and CDR2 is SVGAGI. The CDR3 is 15 residues long. Trimming cost V 2 bases and J 6 bases, with 11 bases left between them. The CDR3 sequence: CASSYLPSVNSPLHF. CDR3 sequence (DNA): TGTGCCAGCAGTTACCTCCCAAGCGTTAATTCACCCCTCCACTTT.

The V and J genes are TRBV2 and TRBJ1-4; 7 bases map to TRBD1. CDR3 length: 15 residues. The J segment lost 3 bases and the V segment lost 6 bases, leaving 7 bases of the junction unmatched. Germline V CDR1 and CDR2: SNHLY, FYNNEI. Here the CDR3 reads CASSLTGTANEKLFF. DNA of the CDR3: TGTGCCAGCAGCCTTACCGGGACAGCTAATGAAAAACTGTTTTTT.

This clone appeared a single time. The V gene is TRBV7-2, the J gene TRBJ1-1, with D maybe TRBD1 (5 bases). V was trimmed by 3 bases and J by 4 bases, leaving 15 bases between them. Germline V lookup: CDR1 SGHTA, CDR2 FQGNSA. There are 15 residues in the CDR3. The CDR3 DNA sequence: TGTGCCAGCAGCTTCCCAAGGGGTGAAGGCACTGAAGCTTTCTTT. This sequence encodes CASSFPRGEGTEAFF. The complete variable domain, with remaining parts taken from reference TRBV7-2 and TRBJ1-1, reads GAGVSQSPSNKVTEKGKDVELRCDPISGHTALYWYRQSLGQGLEFLIYFQGNSAPDKSGLPSDRFSAERTGGSVSTLTIQRTQQEDSAVYLCASSFPRGEGTEAFFGQGTRLTVV.

This chain uses TRBV11-2 with TRBJ1-3, with 7 positions matching TRBD1. V dropped 5 bases and J dropped 2; count of bases not matched to a gene: 12. The CDR3 consists of 17 residues. Germline lookup yields CDR1 SGHAT and CDR2 FQNNGV. In nucleotides, the CDR3 is TGTGCCAGCAGCACCCTTAGGACAGGCCTGGCTGGAAACACCATATATTTT. The encoded protein is CASSTLRTGLAGNTIYF.

The rearrangement links TRBV12-3 or TRBV12-4 to TRBJ1-5, with D uncertain. The CDR3 contains 12 residues. Trimming stripped 7 bases from V and 7 bases from J, with 11 bases between. The chain's CDR3 is CASKEGSQPQHF. CDR3 sequence (DNA): TGTGCCAGCAAGGAGGGTTCGCAGCCCCAGCATTTT.

This clone has only one observation. This rearrangement joins TRBV14 to TRBJ2-7, with D possibly being TRBD1 (6 bases). The germline V gene has CDR1 SGHDN and CDR2 FVKESK. The CDR3 extends over 13 amino acids. V lost 5 bases and J 7 bases, leaving 15 bases between the germline ends. The CDR3 DNA reads TGTGCCAGCAGCGTCCAGACAGGAAGGGAGCAGTACTTC. This codes for CASSVQTGREQYF.

This clone is a singleton in its sample. This chain links TRBV11-2 with TRBJ1-2; D unresolved. Germline CDR1 and CDR2: SGHAT and FQNNGV. V gave up 1 base and J gave up 8 bases, with 11 bases separating them. The CDR3 is made up of 13 amino acids. The CDR3 region has the DNA TGTGCCAGCAGCTTAGTGGGGAGGTACGGCTACACCTTC. Its protein product is CASSLVGRYGYTF.

This chain links TRBV5-1 with TRBJ2-1, with a tentative D call TRBD1 (5 bases). Trimming stripped 0 bases from V and 6 bases from J, with 7 bases between. The germline CDR1 and CDR2 sequences are SGHRS and YFSETQ. CDR3 size: 13 residues. CDR3 DNA: TGCGCCAGCAGCTTGGGACAGAGCAATGAGCAGTTCTTC. Translated, it gives CASSLGQSNEQFF.

This clone showed up just once. This chain links TRBV5-1 with TRBJ2-2; D gene ambiguous. Germline CDR1 and CDR2: SGHRS and YFSETQ. Trimming stripped 0 bases from V and 8 bases from J, with 5 bases between. The CDR3 consists of 12 residues. CDR3 residues: CASSLARGELFF. Written as DNA, the CDR3 is TGCGCCAGCAGCTTGGCACGGGGGGAGCTGTTTTTT.

The rearrangement joins TRBV23-1 to TRBJ2-1; no clear D. TRBV23-1 is sorted into the ORF group, with uncertain function. This CDR3 is 16 amino acids long. Trimming pared 2 bases from V and 0 bases from J, leaving 11 bases between. The CDR3 bases are TGCGCCAGCAGTCAAGCTTCAACGAGCTCCTACAATGAGCAGTTCTTC. It codes for CASSQASTSSYNEQFF.

CDR3 coding DNA: TGTGCCACCAGCAGAACCACAGGGATCACCGGGGAGCTGTTTTTT. Translation gives CATSRTTGITGELFF. The J gene is TRBJ2-2, the V gene TRBV15; possible D gene TRBD1, 6 bases. CDR3 length: 15 residues. With 2 bases removed from V and 4 bases from J, the gap between germline ends came to 11 bases. Per the germline V gene, CDR1 is LNHNV and CDR2 is YYDKDF (reference sequence).

This clone was recorded a few times. This chain connects TRBV5-5 to TRBJ1-2, with D unclear. V shed 6 bases and J shed 4 bases, with 13 bases lying between them. Germline V CDR1 and CDR2: SGHKS, YYEKEE (reference sequence). The CDR3 length is 13 residues. DNA of the CDR3: TGTGCCAGCATGGCGGCGCGGAGCTATGGCTACACCTTC. Its translation is CASMAARSYGYTF.

The rearrangement uses TRBV27 and TRBJ1-5; 10 bases agree with TRBD1. The CDR3 has 16 amino acids. Germline CDR1 MNHEY, CDR2 SMNVEV (reference sequence). J was trimmed by 9 bases and V by 0 bases; bases with no gene match: 8. The CDR3 region is CASSLSRTGGVWPQHF. CDR3 bases: TGTGCCAGCAGTTTATCGAGGACAGGGGGGGTATGGCCCCAGCATTTT.

In this sample, this clone turned up a few times. CDR3 sequence reads: CASSFGQSSSPLHF. CDR3 sequence (DNA): TGTGCCAGCAGTTTTGGACAGTCCAGTTCACCCCTCCACTTT. V is TRBV6-5 and J is TRBJ1-6; TRBD1 is a possible D gene (6 bases). Looked up from germline, CDR1 is MNHEY and CDR2 is SVGAGI. This CDR3 comprises 14 residues. With 4 bases removed from V and 9 bases from J, the gap between germline ends came to 13 bases.

The chain carries TRBV27 and TRBJ2-1; D not resolved. V was shortened by 2 bases and J by 7 bases, with 9 bases between the two germline ends. The CDR3 has 13 residues. CDR1 and CDR2 from the germline V gene are MNHEY and SMNVEV (reference sequence). CDR3 amino acids: CASSLTVRNEQFF. DNA of the CDR3: TGTGCCAGCAGTTTAACAGTCCGGAATGAGCAGTTCTTC.